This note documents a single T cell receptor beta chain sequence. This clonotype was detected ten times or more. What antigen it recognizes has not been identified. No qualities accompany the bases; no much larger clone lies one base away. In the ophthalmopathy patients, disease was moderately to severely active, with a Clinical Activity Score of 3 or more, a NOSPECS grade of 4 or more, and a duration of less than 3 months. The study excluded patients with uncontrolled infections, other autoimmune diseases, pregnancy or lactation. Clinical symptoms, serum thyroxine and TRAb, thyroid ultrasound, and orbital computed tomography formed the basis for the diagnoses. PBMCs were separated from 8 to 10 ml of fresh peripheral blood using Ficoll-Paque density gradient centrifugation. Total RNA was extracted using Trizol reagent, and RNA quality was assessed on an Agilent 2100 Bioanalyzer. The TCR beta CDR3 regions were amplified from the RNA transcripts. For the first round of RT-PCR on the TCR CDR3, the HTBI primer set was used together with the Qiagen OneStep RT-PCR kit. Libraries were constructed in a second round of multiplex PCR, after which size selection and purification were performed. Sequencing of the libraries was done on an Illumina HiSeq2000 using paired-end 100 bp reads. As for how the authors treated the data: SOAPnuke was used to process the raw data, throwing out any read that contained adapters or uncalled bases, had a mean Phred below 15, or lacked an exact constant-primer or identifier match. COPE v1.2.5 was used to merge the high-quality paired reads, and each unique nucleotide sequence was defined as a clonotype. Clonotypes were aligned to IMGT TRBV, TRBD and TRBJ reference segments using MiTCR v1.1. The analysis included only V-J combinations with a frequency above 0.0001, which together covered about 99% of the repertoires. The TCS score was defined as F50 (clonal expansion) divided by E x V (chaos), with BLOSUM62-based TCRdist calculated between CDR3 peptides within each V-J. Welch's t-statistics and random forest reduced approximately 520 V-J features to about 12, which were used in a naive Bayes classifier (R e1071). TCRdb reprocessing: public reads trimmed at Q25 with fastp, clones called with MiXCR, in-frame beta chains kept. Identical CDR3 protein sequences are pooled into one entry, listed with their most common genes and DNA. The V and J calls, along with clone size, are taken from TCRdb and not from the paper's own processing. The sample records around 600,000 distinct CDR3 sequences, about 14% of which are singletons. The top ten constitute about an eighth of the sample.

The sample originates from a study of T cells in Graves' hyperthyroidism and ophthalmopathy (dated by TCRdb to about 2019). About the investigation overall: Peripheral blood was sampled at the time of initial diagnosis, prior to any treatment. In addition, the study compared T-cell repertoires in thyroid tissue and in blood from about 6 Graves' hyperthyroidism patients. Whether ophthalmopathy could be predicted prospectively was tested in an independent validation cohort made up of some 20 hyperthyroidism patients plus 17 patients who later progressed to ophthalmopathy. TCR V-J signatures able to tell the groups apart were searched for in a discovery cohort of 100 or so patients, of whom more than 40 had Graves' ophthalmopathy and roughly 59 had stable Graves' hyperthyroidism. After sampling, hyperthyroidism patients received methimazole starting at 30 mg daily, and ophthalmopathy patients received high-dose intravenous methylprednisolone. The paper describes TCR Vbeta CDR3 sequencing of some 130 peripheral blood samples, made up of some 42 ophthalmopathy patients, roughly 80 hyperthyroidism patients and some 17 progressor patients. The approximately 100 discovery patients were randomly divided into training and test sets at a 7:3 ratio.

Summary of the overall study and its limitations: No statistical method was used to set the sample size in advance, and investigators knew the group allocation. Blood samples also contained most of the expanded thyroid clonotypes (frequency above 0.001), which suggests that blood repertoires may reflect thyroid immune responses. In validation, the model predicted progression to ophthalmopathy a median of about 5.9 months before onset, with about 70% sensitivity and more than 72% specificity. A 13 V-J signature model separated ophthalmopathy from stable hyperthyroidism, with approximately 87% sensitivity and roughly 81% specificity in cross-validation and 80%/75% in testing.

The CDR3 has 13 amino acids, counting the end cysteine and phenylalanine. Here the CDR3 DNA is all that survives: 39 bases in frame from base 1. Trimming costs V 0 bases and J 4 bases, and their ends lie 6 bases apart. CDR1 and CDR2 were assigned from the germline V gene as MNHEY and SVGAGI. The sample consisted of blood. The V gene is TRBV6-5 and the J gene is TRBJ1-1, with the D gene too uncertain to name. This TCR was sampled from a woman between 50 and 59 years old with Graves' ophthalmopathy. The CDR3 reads CASSYSGVTEAFF. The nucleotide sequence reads TGTGCCAGCAGTTACTCCGGGGTCACTGAAGCTTTCTTT.